Sequencing of this T cell receptor beta chain was carried out in a study of cytomegalovirus exposure and HLA in healthy donors. Study-level findings and limits: Clonal expansion was found to be greater in HLA-associated TCR beta chains than in equally common others in a later analysis. One cluster of highly shared sequence variants probably arose as a sequencing artifact.

60 Vbeta and 13 Jbeta primers were used in PCR. Data came from immunoSEQ multiplex PCR; TCRdb stores just in-frame clones and leaves some out. The sample carries approximately 140,000 clones, over 70% recorded once. Details on this clone: Its antigen is still unknown.

V was clipped by 2 bases and J by 5 bases, with 12 bases between them. Germline CDR1 and CDR2: GTSNPN and SVGIG (reference sequence). The CDR3 is 13 residues long. Sequencing was carried out using PBMCs. The clonotype comes from a man younger than 35 in good health and CMV-seronegative. The J gene is TRBJ1-1, the V gene TRBV30; D remains unclear. The CDR3 sequence: CAWSRLEGTEAFF. CDR3 coding DNA: TGTGCCTGGAGTCGACTGGAGGGAACTGAAGCTTTCTTT.